This T cell receptor (beta chain) was recorded in a study of T cell changes during pregnancy in multiple sclerosis. This clone was seen just once. The CDR3 runs to 16 residues. The germline gives CDR1 LNHDA, CDR2 SQIVND (reference sequence). Unmatched junction bases numbered 15, after V lost 7 bases and J lost 6 bases. The data were produced by immunoSEQ multiplex PCR, yet TCRdb's version contains in-frame clones alone and is incomplete. This table has 30,000 to 40,000 clones, about 91% appearing once. The material sequenced was CD8+ T cells from peripheral blood mononuclear cells, taken before pregnancy. The clonotype was recovered from a female donor with multiple sclerosis, enrolled in a pregnancy study. The chain combines TRBV19 with TRBJ2-3, with 8 bases that match TRBD2. CDR3 region: CASTSRGGTPLDTQYF. The CDR3 DNA reads TGTGCCAGTACCTCACGGGGGGGGACCCCACTCGATACGCAGTATTTT.